This T cell receptor beta chain was obtained from a study of blood T cell repertoires in COVID-19. In the study overall: The United States, Italy and Spain provided the acute and convalescent COVID-19 samples. The analysed material was cDNA or gDNA that came from T cells, B-cell-depleted T cells, or PBMCs.

Original methodology: Estimation of nucleated cell counts was performed using reference gene primer amplification. Profiling relied on immunoSEQ multiplex PCR, and the TCRdb table lists in-frame clones only, not all of them. V, J and clone size are taken as reported in that table, and D and trimming were inferred from the DNA itself. The sample contains 350,000 to 550,000 clones, about 89% of which appear only once. Germline CDR1 is MNHEY and CDR2 is SVGAGI. This CDR3 comprises 15 residues. V lost 6 bases and J lost 5; bases outside the gene matches: 5. The sample comprised peripheral blood. This TCR came from a woman in her 30s with acute or convalescent COVID-19. The chain employs TRBV6-5 and TRBJ2-5; TRBD2 matches 14 bases. The CDR3 DNA reads as TGTGCCAGCAGATGGACTAGCGGGGGGCCGGAGACCCAGTACTTC. Its protein is CASRWTSGGPETQYF.